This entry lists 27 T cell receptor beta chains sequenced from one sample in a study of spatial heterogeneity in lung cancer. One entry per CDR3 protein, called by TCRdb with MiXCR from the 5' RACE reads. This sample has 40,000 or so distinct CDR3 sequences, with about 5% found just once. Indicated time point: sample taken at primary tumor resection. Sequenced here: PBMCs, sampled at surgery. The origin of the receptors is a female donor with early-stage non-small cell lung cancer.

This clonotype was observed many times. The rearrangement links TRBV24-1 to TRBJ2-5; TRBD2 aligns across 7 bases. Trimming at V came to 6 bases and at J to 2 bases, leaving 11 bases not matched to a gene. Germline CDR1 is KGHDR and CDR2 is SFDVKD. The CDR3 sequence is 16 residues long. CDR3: CATSSSLQGGQETQYF. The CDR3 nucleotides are TGTGCCACCAGTAGCTCCCTTCAGGGAGGGCAAGAGACCCAGTACTTC.

CDR3 region: CASSPRQAQASYGYTF. CDR3 nucleotides: TGTGCCAGCTCACCACGTCAGGCCCAGGCATCATATGGCTACACCTTC. V and J are TRBV18 and TRBJ1-2; D unclear. Germline CDR1 and CDR2: KGHSH and LQKENI. The length of the CDR3 is 16 residues. With 1 base removed from V and 5 bases from J, the gap between germline ends came to 17 bases. The whole variable domain, remainder taken from reference TRBV18 and TRBJ1-2, is NAGVMQNPRHLVRRRGQEARLRCSPMKGHSHVYWYRQLPEEGLKFMVYLQKENIIDESGMPKERFSAEFPKEGPSILRIQQVVRGDSAAYFCASSPRQAQASYGYTFGSGTRLTVV.

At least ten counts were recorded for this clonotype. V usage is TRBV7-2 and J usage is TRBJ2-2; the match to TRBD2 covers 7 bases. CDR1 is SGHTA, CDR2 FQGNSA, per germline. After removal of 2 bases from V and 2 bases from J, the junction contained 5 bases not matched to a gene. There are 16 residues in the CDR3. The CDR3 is CASSLMRLANTGELFF. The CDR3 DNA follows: TGTGCCAGCAGCTTAATGAGACTAGCAAACACCGGGGAGCTGTTTTTT. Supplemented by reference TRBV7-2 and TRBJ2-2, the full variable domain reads GAGVSQSPSNKVTEKGKDVELRCDPISGHTALYWYRQSLGQGLEFLIYFQGNSAPDKSGLPSDRFSAERTGGSVSTLTIQRTQQEDSAVYLCASSLMRLANTGELFFGEGSRLTVL.

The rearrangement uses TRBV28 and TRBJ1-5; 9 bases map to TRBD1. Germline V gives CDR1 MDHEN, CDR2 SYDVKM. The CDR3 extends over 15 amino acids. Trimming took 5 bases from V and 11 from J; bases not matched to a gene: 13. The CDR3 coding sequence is TGTGCCAGCAGTCCTCCGGGACAGGGTCTTGCGGCCCAGCATTTT. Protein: CASSPPGQGLAAQHF.

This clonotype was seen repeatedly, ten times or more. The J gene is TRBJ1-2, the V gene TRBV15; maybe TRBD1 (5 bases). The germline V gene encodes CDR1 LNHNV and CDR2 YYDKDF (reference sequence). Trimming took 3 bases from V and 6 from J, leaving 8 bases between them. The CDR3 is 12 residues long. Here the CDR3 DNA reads TGTGCCACCAGCAGTAGGGGAGATGGCTACACCTTC. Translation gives CATSSRGDGYTF.

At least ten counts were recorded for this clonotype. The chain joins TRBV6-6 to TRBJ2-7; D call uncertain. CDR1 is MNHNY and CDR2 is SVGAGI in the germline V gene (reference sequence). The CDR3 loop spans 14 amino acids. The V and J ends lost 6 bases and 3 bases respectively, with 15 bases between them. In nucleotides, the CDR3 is TGTGCCAGCAGCTTACTCGGGTCCCGCTACGAGCAGTACTTC. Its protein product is CASSLLGSRYEQYF.

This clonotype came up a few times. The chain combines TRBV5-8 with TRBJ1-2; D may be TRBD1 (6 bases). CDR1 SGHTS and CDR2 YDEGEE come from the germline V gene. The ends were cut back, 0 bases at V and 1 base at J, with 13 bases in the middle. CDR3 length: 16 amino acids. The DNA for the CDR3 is TGTGCCAGCAGCTTGGGGGAACAGGGTAGTAACTATGGCTACACCTTC. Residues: CASSLGEQGSNYGYTF.

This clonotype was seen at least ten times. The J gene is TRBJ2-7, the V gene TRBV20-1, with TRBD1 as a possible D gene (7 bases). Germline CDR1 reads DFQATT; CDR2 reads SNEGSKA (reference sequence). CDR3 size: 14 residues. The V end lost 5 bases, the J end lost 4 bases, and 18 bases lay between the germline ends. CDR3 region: CSAEGRQGGYEQYF. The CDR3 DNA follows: TGCAGTGCTGAGGGTAGACAGGGAGGATACGAGCAGTACTTC.

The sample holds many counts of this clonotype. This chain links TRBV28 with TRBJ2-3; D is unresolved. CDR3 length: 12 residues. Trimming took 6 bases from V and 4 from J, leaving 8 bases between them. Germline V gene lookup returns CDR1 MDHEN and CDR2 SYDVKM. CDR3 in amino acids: CASSIQADTQYF. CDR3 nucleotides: TGTGCCAGCAGCATTCAAGCAGATACGCAGTATTTT.

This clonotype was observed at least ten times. The CDR3 protein is CASSLAIGELFF. The CDR3 nucleotides read TGTGCCAGCAGCTTGGCTATCGGGGAGCTGTTTTTT. The V and J genes are TRBV5-6 and TRBJ2-2; D is undetermined. This CDR3 has 12 residues. CDR1 SGHDT and CDR2 YYEEEE come from the germline V gene. Trimming left V 0 bases short and J 7 bases short, with 4 bases between.

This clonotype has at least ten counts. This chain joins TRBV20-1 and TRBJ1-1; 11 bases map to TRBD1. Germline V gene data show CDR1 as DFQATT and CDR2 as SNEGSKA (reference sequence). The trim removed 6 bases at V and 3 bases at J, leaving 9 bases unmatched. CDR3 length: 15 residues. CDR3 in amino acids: CSAKARGQGDTEAFF. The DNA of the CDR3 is TGCAGTGCCAAGGCCCGGGGACAGGGGGACACTGAAGCTTTCTTT.

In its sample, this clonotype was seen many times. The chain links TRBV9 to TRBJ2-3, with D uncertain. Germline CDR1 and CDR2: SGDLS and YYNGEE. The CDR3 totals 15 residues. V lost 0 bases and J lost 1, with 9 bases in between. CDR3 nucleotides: TGTGCCAGCAGCGTAGATGGTAGGGGCACAGATACGCAGTATTTT. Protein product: CASSVDGRGTDTQYF.

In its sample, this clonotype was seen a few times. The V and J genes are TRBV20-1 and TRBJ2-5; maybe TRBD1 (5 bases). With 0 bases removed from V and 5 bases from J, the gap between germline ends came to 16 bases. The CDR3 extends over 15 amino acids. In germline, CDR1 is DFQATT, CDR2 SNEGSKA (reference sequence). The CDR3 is CSARDGRVGGETQYF. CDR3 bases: TGCAGTGCTAGAGATGGCAGGGTTGGTGGGGAGACCCAGTACTTC.

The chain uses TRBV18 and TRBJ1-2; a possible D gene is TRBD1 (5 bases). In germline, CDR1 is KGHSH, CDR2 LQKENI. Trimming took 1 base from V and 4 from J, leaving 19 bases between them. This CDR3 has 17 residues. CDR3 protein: CASSPLPGRANFYGYTF. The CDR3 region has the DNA TGTGCCAGCTCACCACTGCCGGGACGGGCCAATTTCTATGGCTACACCTTC.

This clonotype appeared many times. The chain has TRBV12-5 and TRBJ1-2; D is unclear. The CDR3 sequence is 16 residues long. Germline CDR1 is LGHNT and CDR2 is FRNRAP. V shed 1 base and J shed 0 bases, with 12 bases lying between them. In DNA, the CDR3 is TGTGCTAGTGGTTTGGACCAACAAATAGCTAACTATGGCTACACCTTC. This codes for CASGLDQQIANYGYTF.

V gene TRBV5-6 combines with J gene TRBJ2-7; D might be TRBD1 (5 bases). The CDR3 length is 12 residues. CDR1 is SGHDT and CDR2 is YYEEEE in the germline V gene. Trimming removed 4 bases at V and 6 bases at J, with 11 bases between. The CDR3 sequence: CASSATVSEQYF. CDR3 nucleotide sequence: TGTGCCAGCAGCGCGACAGTCTCCGAGCAGTACTTC.

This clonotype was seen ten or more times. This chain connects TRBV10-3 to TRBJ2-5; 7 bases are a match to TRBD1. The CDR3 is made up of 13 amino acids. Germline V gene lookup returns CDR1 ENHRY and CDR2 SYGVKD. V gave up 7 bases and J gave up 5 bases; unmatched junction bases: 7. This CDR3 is CAITPTGKETQYF. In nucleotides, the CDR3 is TGTGCCATCACTCCGACAGGGAAGGAGACCCAGTACTTC.

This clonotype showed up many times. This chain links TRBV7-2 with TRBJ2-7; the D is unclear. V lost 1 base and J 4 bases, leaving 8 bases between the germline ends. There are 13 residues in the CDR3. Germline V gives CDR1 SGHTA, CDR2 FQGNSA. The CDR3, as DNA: TGTGCCAGCAGCTTAGAATCGCGATACGAGCAGTACTTC. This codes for CASSLESRYEQYF.

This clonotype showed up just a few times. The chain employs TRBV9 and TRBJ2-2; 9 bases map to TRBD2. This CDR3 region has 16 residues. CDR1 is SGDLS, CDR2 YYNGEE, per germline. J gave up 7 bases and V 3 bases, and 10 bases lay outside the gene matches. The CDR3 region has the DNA TGTGCCAGCAGCGCCCACGCGGGGGGGCTTGGCGGGGAGCTGTTTTTT. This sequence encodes CASSAHAGGLGGELFF. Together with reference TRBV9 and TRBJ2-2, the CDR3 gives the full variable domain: DSGVTQTPKHLITATGQRVTLRCSPRSGDLSVYWYQQSLDQGLQFLIQYYNGEERAKGNILERFSAQQFPDLHSELNLSSLELGDSALYFCASSAHAGGLGGELFFGEGSRLTVL.

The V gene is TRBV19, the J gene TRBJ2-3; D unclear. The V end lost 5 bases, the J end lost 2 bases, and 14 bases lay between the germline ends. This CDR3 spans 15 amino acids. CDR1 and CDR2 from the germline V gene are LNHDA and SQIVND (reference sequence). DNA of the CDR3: TGTGCCAGTAGTTCGGCCGCCGCACCCACAGATACGCAGTATTTT. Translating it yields CASSSAAAPTDTQYF.

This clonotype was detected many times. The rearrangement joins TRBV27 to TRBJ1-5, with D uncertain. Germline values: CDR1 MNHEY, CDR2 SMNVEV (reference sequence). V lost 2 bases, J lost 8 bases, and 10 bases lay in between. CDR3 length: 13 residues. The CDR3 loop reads CASSLVFGEPQHF. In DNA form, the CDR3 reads TGTGCCAGCAGTTTAGTATTTGGGGAGCCCCAGCATTTT.

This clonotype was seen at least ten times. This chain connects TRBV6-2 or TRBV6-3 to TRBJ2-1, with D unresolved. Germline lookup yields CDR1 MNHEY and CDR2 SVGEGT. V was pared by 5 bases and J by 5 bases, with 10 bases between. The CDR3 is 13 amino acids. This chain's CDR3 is CASSPFGDNEQFF. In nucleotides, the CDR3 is TGTGCCAGCAGTCCATTTGGTGACAATGAGCAGTTCTTC.

The CDR3 DNA reads as TGTGCCAGCAGCTTGGACAGGGGAGGGTTTGGTGGAAACACCATATATTTT. It specifies CASSLDRGGFGGNTIYF. The chain has TRBV5-6 and TRBJ1-3; 7 nucleotides line up with TRBD1. The germline V gene has CDR1 SGHDT and CDR2 YYEEEE. With 0 bases clipped from V and 3 bases from J, the junction kept 9 bases outside the gene matches. The CDR3 consists of 17 residues.

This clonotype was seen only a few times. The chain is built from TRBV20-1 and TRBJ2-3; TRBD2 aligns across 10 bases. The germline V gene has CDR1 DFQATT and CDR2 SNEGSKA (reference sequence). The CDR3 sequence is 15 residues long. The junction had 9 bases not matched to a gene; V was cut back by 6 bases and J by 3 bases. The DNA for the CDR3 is TGCAGTGCGAGTGGTGCACTAGCGGGGACAGATACGCAGTATTTT. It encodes CSASGALAGTDTQYF.

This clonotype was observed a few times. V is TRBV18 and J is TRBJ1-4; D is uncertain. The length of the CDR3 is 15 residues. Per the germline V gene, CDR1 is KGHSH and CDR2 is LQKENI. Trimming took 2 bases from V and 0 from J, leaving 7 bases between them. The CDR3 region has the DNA TGTGCCAGCTCACCAGGGAGTTCAACTAATGAAAAACTGTTTTTT. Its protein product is CASSPGSSTNEKLFF.

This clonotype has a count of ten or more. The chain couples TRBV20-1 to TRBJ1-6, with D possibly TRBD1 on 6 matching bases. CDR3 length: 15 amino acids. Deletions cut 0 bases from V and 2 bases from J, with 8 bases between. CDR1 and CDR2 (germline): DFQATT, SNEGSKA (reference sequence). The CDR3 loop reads CSAREGAAYNSPLHF. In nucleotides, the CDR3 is TGCAGTGCTAGAGAGGGGGCTGCCTATAATTCACCCCTCCACTTT.

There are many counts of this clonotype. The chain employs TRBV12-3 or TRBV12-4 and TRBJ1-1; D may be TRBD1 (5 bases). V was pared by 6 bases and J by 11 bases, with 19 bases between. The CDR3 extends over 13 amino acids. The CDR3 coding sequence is TGTGCCAGCAGCCAATTGGAGGGGATGGAGGCTTTCTTT. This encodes CASSQLEGMEAFF.